The present entry profiles one T cell receptor beta chain with its context. This clone has a single count. What antigen it recognizes has not been identified. Base qualities are missing; no much larger clone stands one base away. The data are from a study of blood T cell repertoires in COVID-19 (dated by TCRdb to about 2020). Turning to the overall study: Samples from collaborators originated in the United States, Italy and Spain and spanned both the acute and convalescent phases of COVID-19. The prospective study material was composed of cDNA or gDNA derived from T cells, B-cell-depleted T cells, or PBMCs. Deeply sampled blood TCRbeta repertoires from subjects exposed to, actively infected with, or recovered from COVID-19 were included in the dataset. A freely available public database, intended as a resource for researchers studying the immune response to SARS-CoV-2, is where the repertoires were released. The samples were drawn from two sources: the first 160 participants of the ongoing ImmuneRACE study, and 1,200 or so subjects contributed by 6 global collaborators. The sample metadata nearly always contained a de-identified subject ID, COVID-19 status, age in years and sex. Where available, HLA class I and class II types were obtained from metadata supplied by the sample provider rather than from assay-based typing.

The CDR1 and CDR2 encoded by the germline V gene are MNHEY and SVGAGI. From its cysteine to its phenylalanine, the CDR3 spans 15 amino acids. Just CDR3 DNA is preserved here, 45 bases in frame from base 1. V lost 2 bases and J lost 4 bases, and the count of bases not matched to a germline gene is 2. The collaborating institutions used their own protocols to collect whole blood in K2EDTA tubes. Collaborator samples were shipped for TCRbeta analysis as frozen whole blood, isolated PBMCs, or DNA extracted from either sample type. The immunoSEQ Assay, a bias-controlled multiplex PCR, was used to amplify TCRbeta CDR3 regions from genomic DNA. Per the original workflow: Nucleated cell counts per sample were estimated from amplification of reference gene primers within the assay. Sequence reads were collapsed and filtered to measure the absolute abundance of every unique TCRbeta CDR3 rearrangement. Productive Simpson clonality was computed per sample as the square root of Simpson's diversity index over productive rearrangements. As stored in TCRdb, this immuneACCESS dataset retains in-frame rearrangements with V and J assigned. A fraction of the clones does not appear; measured against another copy, unresolved V genes explain less than half of the discrepancy, and the remainder lacks a known reason. V and J calls and clone size are as listed in that table; D and trimming were resolved from the DNA. The sample includes 95,000 to 130,000 clones, with roughly nine tenths observed a single time. 1.8% of the sample is in the top ten clones.

Findings and caveats that apply to the study as a whole: The amount of clinical and demographic metadata varied by source and participant and was provided uncurated.

The sequencing input was peripheral blood. The clonotype comes from a human donor with active COVID-19. The donor label of this sample is uncertain. The chain was built from TRBV6-5 and TRBJ2-2; 9 middle bases align to TRBD1. The nucleotide sequence is given as TGTGCCAGCAGTTACGGGACAGGGACCACCGGGGAGCTGTTTTTT. Its protein is CASSYGTGTTGELFF.